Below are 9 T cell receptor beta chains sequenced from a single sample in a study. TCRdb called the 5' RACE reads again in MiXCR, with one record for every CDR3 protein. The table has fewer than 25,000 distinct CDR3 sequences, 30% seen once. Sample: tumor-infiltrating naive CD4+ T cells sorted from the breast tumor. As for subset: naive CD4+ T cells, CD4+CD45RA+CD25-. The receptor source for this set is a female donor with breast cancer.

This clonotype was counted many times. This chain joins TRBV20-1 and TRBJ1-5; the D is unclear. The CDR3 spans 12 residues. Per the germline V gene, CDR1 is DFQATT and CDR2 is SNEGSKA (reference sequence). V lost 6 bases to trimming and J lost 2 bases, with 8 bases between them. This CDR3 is CSARMGNQPQHF. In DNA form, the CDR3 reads TGCAGTGCGAGGATGGGCAATCAGCCCCAGCATTTT.

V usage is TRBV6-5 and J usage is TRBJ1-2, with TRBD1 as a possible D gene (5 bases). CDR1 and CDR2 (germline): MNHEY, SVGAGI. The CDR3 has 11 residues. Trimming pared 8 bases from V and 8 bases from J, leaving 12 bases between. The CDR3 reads CASGRVNGYTF. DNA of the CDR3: TGTGCCAGCGGCAGGGTTAACGGCTACACCTTC.

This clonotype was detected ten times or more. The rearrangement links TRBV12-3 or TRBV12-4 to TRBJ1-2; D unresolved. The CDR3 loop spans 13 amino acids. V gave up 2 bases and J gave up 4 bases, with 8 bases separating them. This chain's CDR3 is CASSLRGVYGYTF. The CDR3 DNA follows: TGTGCCAGCAGTTTACGGGGAGTCTATGGCTACACCTTC.

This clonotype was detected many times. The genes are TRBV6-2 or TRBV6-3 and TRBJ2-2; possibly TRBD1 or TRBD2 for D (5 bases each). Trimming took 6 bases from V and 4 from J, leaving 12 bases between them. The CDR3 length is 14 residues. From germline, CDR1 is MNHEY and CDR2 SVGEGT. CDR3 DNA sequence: TGTGCCAGCAGGAGGGACGAACTCACCGGGGAGCTGTTTTTT. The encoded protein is CASRRDELTGELFF.

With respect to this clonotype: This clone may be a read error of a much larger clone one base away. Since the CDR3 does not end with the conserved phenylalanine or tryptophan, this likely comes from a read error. CDR3 in amino acids: CASSSSGGVNQPQHS. CDR3 sequence (DNA): TGTGCCAGCAGTTCTAGTGGAGGGGTTAATCAGCCCCAGCATTCT. The rearrangement joins TRBV7-8 to TRBJ1-5; tentative D call: TRBD1 (5 bases). The CDR3 runs 15 residues. Germline V CDR1 and CDR2: SGHVS, FQNEAQ. With 6 bases removed from V and 4 bases from J, the gap between germline ends came to 16 bases.

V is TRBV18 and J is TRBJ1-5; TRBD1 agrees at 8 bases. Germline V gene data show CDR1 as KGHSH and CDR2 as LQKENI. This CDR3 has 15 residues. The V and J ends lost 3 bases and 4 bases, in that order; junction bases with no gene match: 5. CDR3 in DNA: TGTGCCAGCTCACCGGGACAGGCTGTTAATCAGCCCCAGCATTTT. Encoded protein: CASSPGQAVNQPQHF.

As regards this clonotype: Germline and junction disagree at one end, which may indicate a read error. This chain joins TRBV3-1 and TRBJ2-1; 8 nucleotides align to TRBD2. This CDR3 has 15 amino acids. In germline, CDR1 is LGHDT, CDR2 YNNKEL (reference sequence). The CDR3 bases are TGTGCCAGCAGACAAGAGTCTAGCGGGTACAATGAGCAGTTCTTC. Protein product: CASRQESSGYNEQFF.

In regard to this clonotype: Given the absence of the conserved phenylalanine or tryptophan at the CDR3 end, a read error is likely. The CDR3 nucleotides are TGCAGCGTTGCGAACCTGAACTACGTGAACACTGAAGCTTTCTCT. Translating it yields CSVANLNYVNTEAFS. V gene TRBV29-1 combines with J gene TRBJ1-1; D unresolved. The CDR3 has 15 amino acids. CDR1 SQVTM and CDR2 ANQGSEA come from the germline V gene. Trimming took off 4 bases at V and 0 bases at J, with 15 bases between the two ends.

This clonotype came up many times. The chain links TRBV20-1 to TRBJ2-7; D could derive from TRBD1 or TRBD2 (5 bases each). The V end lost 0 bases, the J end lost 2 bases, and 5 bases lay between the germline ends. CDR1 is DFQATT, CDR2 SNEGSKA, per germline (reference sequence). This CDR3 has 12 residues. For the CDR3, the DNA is TGCAGTGCTAGAGAGGGGGCCTACGAGCAGTACTTC. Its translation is CSAREGAYEQYF.